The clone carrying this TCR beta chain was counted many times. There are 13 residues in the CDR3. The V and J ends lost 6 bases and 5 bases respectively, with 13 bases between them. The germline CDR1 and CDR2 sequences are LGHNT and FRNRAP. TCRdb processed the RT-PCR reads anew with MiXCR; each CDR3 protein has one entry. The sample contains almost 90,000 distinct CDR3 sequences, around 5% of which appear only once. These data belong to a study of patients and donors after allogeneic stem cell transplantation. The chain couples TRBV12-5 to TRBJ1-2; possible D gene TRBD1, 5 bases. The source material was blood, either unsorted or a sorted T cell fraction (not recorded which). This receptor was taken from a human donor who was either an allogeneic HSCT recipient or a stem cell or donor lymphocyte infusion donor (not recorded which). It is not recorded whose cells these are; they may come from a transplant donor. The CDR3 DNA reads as TGTGCTAGTGGGCCTGGGACGGCTTATGGCTACACCTTC. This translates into CASGPGTAYGYTF.